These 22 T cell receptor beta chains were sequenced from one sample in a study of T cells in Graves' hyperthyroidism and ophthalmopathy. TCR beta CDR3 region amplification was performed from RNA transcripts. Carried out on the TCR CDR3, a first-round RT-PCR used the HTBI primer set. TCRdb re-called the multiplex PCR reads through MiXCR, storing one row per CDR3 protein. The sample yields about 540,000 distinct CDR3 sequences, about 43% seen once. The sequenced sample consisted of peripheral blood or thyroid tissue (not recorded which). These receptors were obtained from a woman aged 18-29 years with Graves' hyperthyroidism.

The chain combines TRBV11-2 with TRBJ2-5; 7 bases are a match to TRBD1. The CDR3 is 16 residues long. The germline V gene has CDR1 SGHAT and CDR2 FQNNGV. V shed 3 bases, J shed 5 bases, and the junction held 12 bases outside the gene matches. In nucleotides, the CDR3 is TGTGCCAGCAGCTTGCGGCAGGGGGTATCTTCGGAGACCCAGTACTTC. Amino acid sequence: CASSLRQGVSSETQYF.

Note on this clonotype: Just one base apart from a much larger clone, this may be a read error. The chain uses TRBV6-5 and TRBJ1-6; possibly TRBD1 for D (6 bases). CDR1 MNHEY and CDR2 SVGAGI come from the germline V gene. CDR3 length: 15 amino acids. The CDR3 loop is CAISYDTGYNSPLHF. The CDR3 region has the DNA TGTGCCATCAGTTACGATACAGGGTATAATTCACCCCTCCACTTT.

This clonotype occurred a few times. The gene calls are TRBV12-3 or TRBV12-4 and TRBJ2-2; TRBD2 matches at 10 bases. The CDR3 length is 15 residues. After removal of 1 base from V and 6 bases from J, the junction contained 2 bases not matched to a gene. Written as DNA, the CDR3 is TGTGCCAGCAGTTTAGGAGCGGGAGGGGCCGGGGAGCTGTTTTTT. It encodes CASSLGAGGAGELFF.

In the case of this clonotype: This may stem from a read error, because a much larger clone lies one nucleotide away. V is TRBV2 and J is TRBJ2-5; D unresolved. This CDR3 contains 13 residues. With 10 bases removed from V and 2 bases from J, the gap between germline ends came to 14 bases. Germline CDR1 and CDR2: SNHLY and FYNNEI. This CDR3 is CANLDGQQETQYF. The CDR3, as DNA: TGTGCCAACCTGGACGGGCAACAAGAGACCCAGTACTTC.

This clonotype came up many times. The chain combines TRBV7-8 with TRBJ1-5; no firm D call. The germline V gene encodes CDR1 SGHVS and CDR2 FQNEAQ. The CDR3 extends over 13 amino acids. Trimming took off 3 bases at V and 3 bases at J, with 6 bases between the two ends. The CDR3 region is CASSFRDNQPQHF. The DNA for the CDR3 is TGTGCCAGCAGCTTTAGGGACAATCAGCCCCAGCATTTT. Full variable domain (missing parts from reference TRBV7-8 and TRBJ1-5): GAGVSQSPRYKVAKRGQDVALRCDPISGHVSLFWYQQALGQGPEFLTYFQNEAQLDKSGLPSDRFFAERPEGSVSTLKIQRTQQEDSAVYLCASSFRDNQPQHFGDGTRLSIL.

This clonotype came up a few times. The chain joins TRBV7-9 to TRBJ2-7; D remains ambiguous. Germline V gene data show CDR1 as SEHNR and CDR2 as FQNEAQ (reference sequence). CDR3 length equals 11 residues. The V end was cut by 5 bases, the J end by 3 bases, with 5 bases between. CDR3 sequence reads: CASSKYYEQYF. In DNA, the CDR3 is TGTGCCAGCAGCAAATACTACGAGCAGTACTTC.

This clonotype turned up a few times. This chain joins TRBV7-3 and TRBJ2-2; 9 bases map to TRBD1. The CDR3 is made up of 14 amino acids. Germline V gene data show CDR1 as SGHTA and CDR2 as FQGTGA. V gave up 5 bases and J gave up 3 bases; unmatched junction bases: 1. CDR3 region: CASSRDRDTGELFF. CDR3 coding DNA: TGTGCCAGCAGCCGGGACAGGGACACCGGGGAGCTGTTTTTT.

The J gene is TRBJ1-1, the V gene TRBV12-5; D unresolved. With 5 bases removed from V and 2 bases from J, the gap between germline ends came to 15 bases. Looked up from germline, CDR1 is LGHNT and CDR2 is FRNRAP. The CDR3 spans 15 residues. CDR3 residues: CASGPRVQVNTEAFF. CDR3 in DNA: TGTGCTAGTGGTCCCCGGGTTCAGGTTAACACTGAAGCTTTCTTT.

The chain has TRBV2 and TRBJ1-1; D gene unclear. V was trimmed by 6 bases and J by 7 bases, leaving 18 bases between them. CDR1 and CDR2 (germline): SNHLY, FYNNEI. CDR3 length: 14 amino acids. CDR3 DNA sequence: TGTGCCAGCAGAGTTTTCTCCTCAAACGATGAAGCTTTCTTT. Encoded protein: CASRVFSSNDEAFF.

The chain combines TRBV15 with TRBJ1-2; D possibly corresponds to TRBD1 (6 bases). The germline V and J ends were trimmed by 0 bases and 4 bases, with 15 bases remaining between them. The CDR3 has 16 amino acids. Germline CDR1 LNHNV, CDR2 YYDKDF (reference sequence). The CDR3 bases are TGTGCCACCAGCAGAGATCGCAGGGGCCTAGGCTATGGCTACACCTTC. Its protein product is CATSRDRRGLGYGYTF.

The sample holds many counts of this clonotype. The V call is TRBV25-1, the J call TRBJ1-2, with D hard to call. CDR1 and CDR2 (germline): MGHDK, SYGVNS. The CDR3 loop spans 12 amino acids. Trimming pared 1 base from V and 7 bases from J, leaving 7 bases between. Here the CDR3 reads CASSELAVGYTF. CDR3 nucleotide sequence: TGTGCCAGCAGTGAATTGGCAGTTGGCTACACCTTC.

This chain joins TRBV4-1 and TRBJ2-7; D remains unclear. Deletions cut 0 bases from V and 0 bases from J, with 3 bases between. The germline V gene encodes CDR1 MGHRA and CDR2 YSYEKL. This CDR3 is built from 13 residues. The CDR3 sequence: CASSQDNSYEQYF. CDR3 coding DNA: TGCGCCAGCAGCCAAGATAACTCCTACGAGCAGTACTTC.

The CDR3 DNA sequence: TGTGCCACCAGCAGTGACCTTGAGATTACCTCTGGCTACACCTTC. Translation gives CATSSDLEITSGYTF. The V call is TRBV15, the J call TRBJ1-2, with unresolved D. This CDR3 has 15 residues. Trimming left V 3 bases short and J 7 bases short, with 18 bases between. Germline V gene sequence: CDR1 LNHNV, CDR2 YYDKDF (reference sequence).

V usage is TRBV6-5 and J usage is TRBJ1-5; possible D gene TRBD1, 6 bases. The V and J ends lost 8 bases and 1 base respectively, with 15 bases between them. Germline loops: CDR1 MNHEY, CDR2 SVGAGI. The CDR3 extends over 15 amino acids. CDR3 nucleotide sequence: TGTGCCAGCGGAAGGGGGGGCAGAAGCAATCAGCCCCAGCATTTT. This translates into CASGRGGRSNQPQHF.

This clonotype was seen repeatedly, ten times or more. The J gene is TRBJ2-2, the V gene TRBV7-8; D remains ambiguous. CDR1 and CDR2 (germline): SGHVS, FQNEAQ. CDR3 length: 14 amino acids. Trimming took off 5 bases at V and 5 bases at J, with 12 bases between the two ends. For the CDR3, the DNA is TGTGCCAGCAGCCAATATGGTGAAACCGGGGAGCTGTTTTTT. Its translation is CASSQYGETGELFF.

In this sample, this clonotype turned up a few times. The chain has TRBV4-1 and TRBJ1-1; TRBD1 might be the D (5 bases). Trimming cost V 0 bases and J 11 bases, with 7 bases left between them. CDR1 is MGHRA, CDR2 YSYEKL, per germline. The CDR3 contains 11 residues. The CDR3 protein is CASSQEGRAFF. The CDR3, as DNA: TGCGCCAGCAGCCAAGAGGGGCGGGCTTTCTTT.

CDR3 amino acids: CASRMTGMNTEAFF. CDR3 nucleotide sequence: TGTGCCAGCAGGATGACAGGAATGAACACTGAAGCTTTCTTT. The gene calls are TRBV12-3 or TRBV12-4 and TRBJ1-1, with a possible D match to TRBD1 (6 bases). V was cut by 6 bases and J by 0 bases, with 11 bases left in between. The CDR3 length is 14 residues.

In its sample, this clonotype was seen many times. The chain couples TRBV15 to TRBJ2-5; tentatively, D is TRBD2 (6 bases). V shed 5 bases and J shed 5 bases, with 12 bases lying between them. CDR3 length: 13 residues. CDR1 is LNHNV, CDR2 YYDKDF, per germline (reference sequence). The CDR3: CATSLSGWETQYF. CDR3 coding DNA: TGTGCCACCAGCCTTAGCGGTTGGGAGACCCAGTACTTC.

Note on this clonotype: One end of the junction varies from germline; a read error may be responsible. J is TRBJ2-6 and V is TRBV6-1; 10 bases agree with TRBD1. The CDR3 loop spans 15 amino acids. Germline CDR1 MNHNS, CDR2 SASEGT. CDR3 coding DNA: TGTGACAGCGGGACAGGGGACTCGGGGGCCAACGTCCTGACTTTC. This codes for CDSGTGDSGANVLTF.

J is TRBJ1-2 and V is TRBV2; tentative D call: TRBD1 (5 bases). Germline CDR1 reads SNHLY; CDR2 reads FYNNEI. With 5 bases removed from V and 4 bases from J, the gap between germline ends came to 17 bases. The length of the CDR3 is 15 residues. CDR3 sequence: CASSLYGGEAYGYTF. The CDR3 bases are TGTGCCAGCAGTTTATACGGGGGAGAGGCCTATGGCTACACCTTC.

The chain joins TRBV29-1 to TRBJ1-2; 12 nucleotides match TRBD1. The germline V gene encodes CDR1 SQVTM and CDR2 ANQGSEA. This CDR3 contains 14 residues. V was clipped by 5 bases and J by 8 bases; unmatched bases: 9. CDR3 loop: CSVSGQGATIGYTF. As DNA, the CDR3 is TGCAGCGTTTCGGGACAGGGGGCGACCATCGGCTACACCTTC. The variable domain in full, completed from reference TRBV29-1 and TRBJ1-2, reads SAVISQKPSRDICQRGTSLTIQCQVDSQVTMMFWYRQQPGQSLTLIATANQGSEATYESGFVIDKFPISRPNLTFSTLTVSNMSPEDSSIYLCSVSGQGATIGYTFGSGTRLTVV.

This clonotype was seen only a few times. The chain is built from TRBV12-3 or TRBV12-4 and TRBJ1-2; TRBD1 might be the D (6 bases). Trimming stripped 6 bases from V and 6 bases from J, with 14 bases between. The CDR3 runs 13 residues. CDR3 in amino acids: CASRGTGIDGYTF. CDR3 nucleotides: TGTGCCAGCAGGGGAACAGGGATCGATGGCTACACCTTC.